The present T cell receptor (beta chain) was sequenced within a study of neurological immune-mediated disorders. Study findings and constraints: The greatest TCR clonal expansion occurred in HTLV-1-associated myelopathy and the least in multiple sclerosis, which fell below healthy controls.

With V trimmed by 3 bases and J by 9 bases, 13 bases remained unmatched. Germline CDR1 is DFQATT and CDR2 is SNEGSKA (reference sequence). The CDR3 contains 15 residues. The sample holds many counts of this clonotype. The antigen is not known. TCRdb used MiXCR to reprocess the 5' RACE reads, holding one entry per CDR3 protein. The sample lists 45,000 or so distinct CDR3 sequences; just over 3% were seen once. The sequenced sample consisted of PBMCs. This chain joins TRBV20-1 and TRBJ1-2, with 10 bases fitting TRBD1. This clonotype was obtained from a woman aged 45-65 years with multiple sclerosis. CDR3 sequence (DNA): TGCAGTGCTAGGCCCCCCGGGACAGGGGATTTGAGCTACACCTTC. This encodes CSARPPGTGDLSYTF.